One and the same sample provided the 11 T cell receptor beta chains below, sequenced in a study of cytomegalovirus exposure and HLA in healthy donors. The PCR ran on 60 Vbeta and 13 Jbeta primers. The table came from immunoSEQ multiplex PCR; TCRdb's copy has only in-frame clones and leaves some out. The table has about 140,000 clones, roughly 80% seen once. Sequenced: PBMCs. Receptor source: a female donor in good health and CMV-seronegative.

V and J are TRBV14 and TRBJ2-5; D remains ambiguous. The CDR3 runs 16 residues. Germline CDR1 and CDR2: SGHDN and FVKESK. V lost 1 base to trimming and J lost 0 bases, with 12 bases between them. This CDR3 is CASSQAIKPYQETQYF. CDR3 nucleotides: TGTGCCAGCAGCCAAGCTATTAAACCTTACCAAGAGACCCAGTACTTC.

V gene TRBV5-1 combines with J gene TRBJ2-1; 8 bases map to TRBD1. The germline gives CDR1 SGHRS, CDR2 YFSETQ. V trimming: 2 bases; J trimming: 2 bases; junction bases outside the gene matches: 3. CDR3 length equals 15 residues. This CDR3 is CASSLPGGPYNEQFF. CDR3 in DNA: TGCGCCAGCAGCTTACCAGGGGGCCCCTACAATGAGCAGTTCTTC.

The J gene is TRBJ1-1, the V gene TRBV5-1, with a weak D call TRBD1 (5 bases). Germline lookup yields CDR1 SGHRS and CDR2 YFSETQ. The ends were cut back, 2 bases at V and 2 bases at J, with 7 bases in the middle. CDR3 length: 13 residues. CDR3 loop: CASSFGGNTEAFF. The CDR3 DNA is TGCGCCAGCAGCTTCGGGGGTAACACTGAAGCTTTCTTT.

This chain connects TRBV19 to TRBJ2-2, with 7 bases lining up with TRBD1. The CDR3 has 16 amino acids. Germline CDR1 LNHDA, CDR2 SQIVND (reference sequence). With V trimmed by 4 bases and J by 1 base, 6 bases remained unmatched. CDR3 loop: CASSTPDRVNTGELFF. The CDR3 nucleotides are TGTGCCAGTAGTACCCCAGACAGGGTGAACACCGGGGAGCTGTTTTTT.

The chain combines TRBV19 with TRBJ1-4, with a weak D call TRBD1 (6 bases). Germline CDR1 is LNHDA and CDR2 is SQIVND (reference sequence). This CDR3 comprises 15 residues. V was clipped by 4 bases and J by 13 bases, with 22 bases between them. The CDR3 DNA reads as TGTGCCAGTAGTAAAGGCGCCCTTGGGCCCAGGGGACTGTTTTTT. Encoded protein: CASSKGALGPRGLFF.

The chain uses TRBV18 and TRBJ2-5; 8 nucleotides match TRBD1. V lost 3 bases, J lost 5 bases, and 5 bases stayed unmatched. The CDR3 sequence is 14 residues long. The germline CDR1 and CDR2 sequences are KGHSH and LQKENI. The CDR3 protein is CASSPTGAGETQYF. CDR3 DNA: TGTGCCAGCTCACCGACAGGGGCCGGGGAGACCCAGTACTTC.

The chain joins TRBV11-2 to TRBJ2-7; 7 nucleotides match TRBD1. There are 15 residues in the CDR3. Germline CDR1 SGHAT, CDR2 FQNNGV. V was clipped by 5 bases and J by 0 bases; unmatched bases: 7. CDR3 in amino acids: CASSPWDSLSYEQYF. The CDR3 region has the DNA TGTGCCAGCAGCCCTTGGGACAGCCTCTCCTACGAGCAGTACTTC.

The rearrangement uses TRBV5-6 and TRBJ2-5; no definite D call. The last part of the DNA fits TRBJ2-7 better; the J call may be wrong. The germline CDR1 and CDR2 sequences are SGHDT and YYEEEE. CDR3 length: 13 amino acids. CDR3 protein: CASSLGASYEQYF. CDR3 DNA: TGTGCCAGCAGCTTGGGGGCCTCCTACGAGCAGTACTTC.

The rearrangement uses TRBV5-1 and TRBJ1-1; TRBD1 matches at 7 bases. This CDR3 spans 12 amino acids. The trim removed 4 bases at V and 7 bases at J, leaving 4 bases unmatched. Per germline, CDR1 SGHRS and CDR2 YFSETQ. CDR3 region: CASSAGGNEAFF. DNA of the CDR3: TGCGCCAGCAGCGCAGGGGGTAATGAAGCTTTCTTT.

Note on this clone: Sequence at one end of the junction differs from germline and may be a read error. The CDR3 region has the DNA TGTTCCAGCACCTCGAGGGGAACAGGGCCCTACGAGCAGTACTTC. This translates into CSSTSRGTGPYEQYF. The V call is TRBV7-9, the J call TRBJ2-7; D possibly corresponds to TRBD1 (6 bases). CDR3 size: 15 residues. CDR1 and CDR2 from the germline V gene are SEHNR and FQNEAQ (reference sequence). The whole variable domain, remainder taken from reference TRBV7-9 and TRBJ2-7, is DTGVSQNPRHKITKRGQNVTFRCDPISEHNRLYWYRQTLGQGPEFLTYFQNEAQLEKSRLLSDRFSAERPKGSFSTLEIQRTEQGDSAMYLCSSTSRGTGPYEQYFGPGTRLTVT.

This clone was seen a handful of times. J is TRBJ1-4 and V is TRBV5-1; 10 bases agree with TRBD1. This CDR3 is built from 17 residues. CDR1 and CDR2 (germline): SGHRS, YFSETQ. J was trimmed by 8 bases and V by 4 bases; bases with no gene match: 14. CDR3 sequence reads: CASSRLGQGLSGEKLFF. The CDR3 DNA reads TGCGCCAGCAGCCGCTTGGGACAGGGGTTGTCTGGGGAAAAACTGTTTTTT.